Listed here is a single T cell receptor (beta chain). It lacks a known antigen. Per-base quality was not reported, and no clone a single base away is much larger than it. Receptors were amplified or captured by the immunoSEQ multiplex PCR assay. TCRdb carries this immuneACCESS record with in-frame sequences only. Its versions omit some clonotypes, under half of them owing to an unresolved V gene in the studies checked, with the rest unexplained. This sample comprises 50,000 to 70,000 clones, approximately 91% of them detected only once. The ten largest clonotypes hold more than 3.5% of the sample. V has 6 bases trimmed and J has 4 bases trimmed; junction bases matching no gene number 7. The germline V gene sets CDR1 to SGHAT and CDR2 to FQNNGV. The CDR3 contains 15 residues, cysteine and phenylalanine counted. Of all the DNA, just the CDR3 is kept, 45 bases in frame from base 1. The record originates from a study of control samples from healthy donors and cancer patients (dated by TCRdb to about 2020).

The chain joins TRBV11-2 to TRBJ2-1; 9 of the junction bases match TRBD1. The TCR sequence derives from a man in his fifties or sixties in good health. The material sequenced was blood. The nucleotide sequence is TGTGCCAGCAGTGTAATCGGGACAGGGTACAATGAGCAGTTCTTC. The resulting protein is CASSVIGTGYNEQFF. The variable domain in full, with residues beyond the CDR3 obtained from the reference TRBV11-2 and TRBJ2-1 genes, is EAGVAQSPRYKIIEKRQSVAFWCNPISGHATLYWYQQILGQGPKLLIQFQNNGVVDDSQLPKDRFSAERLKGVDSTLKIQPAKLEDSAVYLCASSVIGTGYNEQFFGPGTRLTVL.